This is a list of T cell receptor beta chains from one sample in a study of blood T cell repertoires in COVID-19. Sequenced by immunoSEQ multiplex PCR; TCRdb stores in-frame clones only, minus some. Here the sample spans 150,000 to 200,000 clones, under 95% being singletons. The specimen was peripheral blood. These receptors were taken from a man between 18 and 35 years old with COVID-19, enrolled during active disease. CDR3s include the opening cysteine and the closing phenylalanine or tryptophan. Fields, in order: clone size, V gene, D gene, J gene, CDR3 DNA, CDR3 protein. D genes are given only for firm matches. Clone size is stated in some rows and not others, as once, few, many or a class when expanded.

-	TRBV28	TRBD2	TRBJ2-5	TGTGCCAGCAGTTTTCCGGGAGGGTTTAATGAGACCCAGTACTTC	CASSFPGGFNETQYF
-	TRBV30	-	TRBJ1-3	TGTGCCTGGTGTGGGGGGGAGGGTGGAGATGGAAACACCATATATTTT	CAWCGGEGGDGNTIYF
-	TRBV7-9	TRBD2	TRBJ2-7	TGTGCCAGCAGCCCGGCGACTAGCGGGAGGGCTTACGAGCAGTACTTC	CASSPATSGRAYEQYF
-	TRBV4-1	-	TRBJ1-4	TGCGCCAGCAGCCAACCCCAGCCGGAGAGCCTAATGGAAAAACTGTTTTTT	CASSQPQPESLMEKLFF
-	TRBV6-6	-	TRBJ2-7	TGTGCCACCATCAGGGGCCCATCCTACGAGCAGTACTTC	CATIRGPSYEQYF
-	TRBV28	TRBD1	TRBJ2-7	TGTGCCAGCAGCCAGACAGGGGGCTCCTACGAGCAGTACTTC	CASSQTGGSYEQYF
-	TRBV7-8	TRBD1	TRBJ1-1	TGTGCCAGCGGGACAGGTTTACATGAAGCTTTCTTT	CASGTGLHEAFF
-	TRBV2	-	TRBJ1-5	TGTGCCAGCAGTGTAACAGTTAATAGCAATCAGCCCCAGCATTTT	CASSVTVNSNQPQHF
-	TRBV28	TRBD1	TRBJ2-3	TGTGCCAGCAGGCGGGACAGGGGTACAGATACGCAGTATTTT	CASRRDRGTDTQYF
-	TRBV7-2	-	TRBJ1-1	TGTGCCAGCAGCTTAAGTCTGGGGGCGAGTCGGAAGTTGACTGAAGCTTTCTTT	CASSLSLGASRKLTEAFF
-	TRBV5-4	TRBD2	TRBJ2-1	TGTGCCAGCAGCTTAGCGGGAGGGTTATACAATGAGCAGTTCTTC	CASSLAGGLYNEQFF
-	TRBV24-1	TRBD2	TRBJ2-7	TGTGCCACCAGTGATTCGACTAGCGGGATTTACGAGCAGTACTTC	CATSDSTSGIYEQYF
-	TRBV28	-	TRBJ1-6	TGTGCCAGCAGTCTCCGGAGCGGTAATTCACCCCTCCACTTT	CASSLRSGNSPLHF
once	TRBV11-3	TRBD2	TRBJ2-1	TGTGCCAGCAGCTCGCGCGGGACTAGCGTGGACAATGAGCAGTTCTTC	CASSSRGTSVDNEQFF
-	TRBV7-9	-	TRBJ1-4	TGTGCCAGCATCAACGTACAGGGAAGCCTGTTTTTT	CASINVQGSLFF
-	TRBV30	-	TRBJ2-7	TGTGCCTGGAGTCGTCAGGACTCACAAATCCCTTACGAGCAGTACTTC	CAWSRQDSQIPYEQYF
-	TRBV27	-	TRBJ2-6	TGTGCCAGCAGTTTATGGTGGGGGCGGGGGGCCAACGTCCTGACTTTC	CASSLWWGRGANVLTF
-	TRBV25-1	-	TRBJ2-7	TGTGCCAGCAGTGAATATGCAGGGGTAGGCGAGCAGTACTTC	CASSEYAGVGEQYF
-	TRBV6-5	-	TRBJ2-5	TGTGCCAGCAAAGGGCGGGACGGTCAAGAGACCCAGTACTTC	CASKGRDGQETQYF
-	TRBV30	TRBD1	TRBJ1-6	TGTGCCTGGAGTGCAGGAGGACAGGGCGATTCACCCCTCCACTTT	CAWSAGGQGDSPLHF
-	TRBV7-9	TRBD2	TRBJ2-7	TGTGCCAGCAGCGACCGGACTAGCGGTCAACCCTACGAGCAGTACTTC	CASSDRTSGQPYEQYF
-	TRBV19	TRBD1	TRBJ2-7	TGTGCCAGTAGTATTCCAGGGGGCTACGAGCAGTACTTC	CASSIPGGYEQYF
-	TRBV28	-	TRBJ1-3	TGTGCCAGCAGCCCAGGGTCTCCTGGAAACACCATATATTTT	CASSPGSPGNTIYF
-	TRBV5-1	TRBD1	TRBJ1-4	TGCGCCAGCGCATTGGGGGACAGGGATGAAGAAAAACTGTTTTTT	CASALGDRDEEKLFF
-	TRBV27	TRBD1	TRBJ1-2	TGTGCCAGCAGTTTATCGCTACCCGGGACAGGGGCTAACTATGGCTACACCTTC	CASSLSLPGTGANYGYTF
-	TRBV10-3	-	TRBJ1-1	TGTGCCATCAGTGAGTCGGCAGGGATCCTTAATGTCGCTGAAGCTTTCTTT	CAISESAGILNVAEAFF
-	TRBV5-4	TRBD2	TRBJ2-7	TGTGCCAGCAGCTTCGGGAGGGAGAACGAGCAGTACTTC	CASSFGRENEQYF
-	TRBV30	TRBD1	TRBJ1-1	TGTGCCTGGGATGGACAGGGGGGGAACACTGAAGCTTTCTTT	CAWDGQGGNTEAFF
-	TRBV2	TRBD2	TRBJ2-7	TGTGCCAGCAGTGAAGCTGAGACTAGCGGGTACGAGCAGTACTTC	CASSEAETSGYEQYF
-	TRBV15	TRBD2	TRBJ2-3	TGTGCCACCAGCAGAGTTTTAGCGGGAGCAGATACGCAGTATTTT	CATSRVLAGADTQYF
once	TRBV5-4	TRBD1	TRBJ1-4	TGTGCCAGCAGCGTGAACAGGGGGAGCGGGGTCGAAAAACTGCTTTTT	CASSVNRGSGVEKLLF
-	TRBV6-1	-	TRBJ1-2	TGTGCCAGCAGTGAATACGAAACAGGGCTCTATGGCTACACCTTC	CASSEYETGLYGYTF
-	TRBV6-5	TRBD1	TRBJ2-1	TGTGCCAGCACAGACAGGGGGCTACACAATGAGCAGTTCTTC	CASTDRGLHNEQFF
-	TRBV30	-	TRBJ1-1	TGTGCCTGGAGTGCTGGACATCGGCTATCGAACACTGAAGCTTTCTTT	CAWSAGHRLSNTEAFF
-	TRBV18	TRBD2	TRBJ2-1	TGTGCCAGCTCACCACTGTTGGGTAGCGGGAGGCATCAGTACAATGAGCAGTTCTTC	CASSPLLGSGRHQYNEQFF
once	TRBV19	-	TRBJ2-1	TGTGCCAGTAAAGCACAGCGGAGCTCCTACAATGAGCAGTTCTTC	CASKAQRSSYNEQFF
-	TRBV24-1	-	TRBJ2-7	TGTGCCACCAGTGATGCAGGTTCCTACGAGCAGTACTTC	CATSDAGSYEQYF
few	TRBV7-8	-	TRBJ1-5	TGTGCCAGCAGCCCCCTCGGTAGTGTGGATCAGCCCCAGCATTTT	CASSPLGSVDQPQHF
-	TRBV14	TRBD2	TRBJ2-7	TGTGCCAGCAGCCAAGCGACTAGCGGGGGCTACGAGCAGTACTTC	CASSQATSGGYEQYF
-	TRBV13	TRBD2	TRBJ2-1	TGTGCCAGCAGCGCCGCGGGAGGGAGGAATGAGCAGTTCTTC	CASSAAGGRNEQFF
-	TRBV9	TRBD2	TRBJ2-7	TGTGCCAGCAGCGTAGGGGCGGGGGGCTCCTACGAGCAGTACTTC	CASSVGAGGSYEQYF
-	TRBV5-1	-	TRBJ1-2	TGCGCCAGCAGTCAAGAGAGATATGGCTACACCTTC	CASSQERYGYTF
-	TRBV28	TRBD1	TRBJ2-7	TGTGCCAGCAGTTCGGGACAGGGGTACGAGCAGTACTTC	CASSSGQGYEQYF
-	TRBV24-1	-	TRBJ1-1	TGTGCCACCAGTGCAACAGGGCGTTTCGCTGAAGCTTTCTTT	CATSATGRFAEAFF
-	TRBV19	-	TRBJ1-5	TGTGCCAGTAGTATAGTAGAGACAAATAATCAGCCCCAGCATTTT	CASSIVETNNQPQHF
-	TRBV7-9	-	TRBJ1-2	TGTGCCAGCAAGGGGTTTGGGGACTCCTCGGCGGGCTACACCTTC	CASKGFGDSSAGYTF
-	TRBV28	TRBD1	TRBJ2-3	TGTGCCAGCAGACACCCGGGGACAGGGAGGGAAGATACGCAGTATTTT	CASRHPGTGREDTQYF
-	TRBV15	-	TRBJ2-4	TGTGCCACCAGCACCCACAGGGTCGGCAAAAACATTCAGTACTTC	CATSTHRVGKNIQYF
-	TRBV28	TRBD1	TRBJ1-2	TGTGCCAGCAGTCGATTGGCCGGGACAGAGGTTGGCTACACCTTC	CASSRLAGTEVGYTF
-	TRBV2	TRBD1	TRBJ2-7	TGTGCCAGCAGTGAAGAGGGACAGGGCAGGCACGAGCAGTACTTC	CASSEEGQGRHEQYF
-	TRBV18	-	TRBJ1-2	TGTGCCAGCTCACCACCGGAGGGCGTTGGATATGGCTACACCTTC	CASSPPEGVGYGYTF
-	TRBV28	TRBD1	TRBJ1-1	TGTGCCAGCAGTTTACCCCCGGGACAGGGTTGGGACACTGAAGCTTTCTTT	CASSLPPGQGWDTEAFF
-	TRBV18	-	TRBJ2-5	TGTGCCAGCTCGCCGAAGACAGGTTCTGGGGAGACCCAGTACTTC	CASSPKTGSGETQYF
-	TRBV28	TRBD1	TRBJ1-1	TGTGCCAGCAGTTACCTGGACAGGGTTGTATCTGAAGCTTTCTTT	CASSYLDRVVSEAFF
-	TRBV19	-	TRBJ1-5	TGTGCCAGTGGTAACAGGGATCAGCCCCAGCATTTT	CASGNRDQPQHF
-	TRBV9	-	TRBJ2-1	TGTGCCAGCAGCGCCGCCCTCGGCGGACTCTCCTACAATGAGCAGTTCTTC	CASSAALGGLSYNEQFF
-	TRBV27	TRBD1	TRBJ1-2	TGTGCCAGCAGTCGAATAACCGACAGGGGCCCTTATGGCTACACCTTC	CASSRITDRGPYGYTF